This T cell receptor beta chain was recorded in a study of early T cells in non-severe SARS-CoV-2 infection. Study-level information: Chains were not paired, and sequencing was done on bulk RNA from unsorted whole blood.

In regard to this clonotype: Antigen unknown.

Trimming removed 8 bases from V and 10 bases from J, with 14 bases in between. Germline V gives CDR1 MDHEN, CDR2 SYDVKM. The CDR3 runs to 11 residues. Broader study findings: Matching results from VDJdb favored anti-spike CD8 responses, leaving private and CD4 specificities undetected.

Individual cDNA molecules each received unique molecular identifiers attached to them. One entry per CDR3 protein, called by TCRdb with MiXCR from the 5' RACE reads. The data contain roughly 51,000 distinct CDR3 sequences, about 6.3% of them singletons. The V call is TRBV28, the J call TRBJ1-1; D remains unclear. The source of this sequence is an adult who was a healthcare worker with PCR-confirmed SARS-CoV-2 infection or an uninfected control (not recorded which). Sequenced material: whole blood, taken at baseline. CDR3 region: CASRGDRGAFF. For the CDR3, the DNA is TGTGCCAGCCGGGGTGACCGGGGAGCTTTCTTT.